This TCR beta chain was captured in a study of OX40 agonist ivuxolimab in advanced cancers. The repertoire was sequenced with immunoSEQ multiplex PCR; TCRdb's copy has only in-frame clones and lacks some. This sample carries about 68,000 clones, roughly 84% of them seen once, and the ten largest clones take around 0.7%. Germline CDR1 SGHDN, CDR2 FVKESK. V lost 1 base to trimming and J lost 2 bases; unmatched junction nucleotides: 4. The CDR3 runs 15 residues. Study results and caveats: Patients with a partial response at 0.1-3.0 mg/kg had among the lowest clonal expansion.

A note on this clone: Its target is unknown.

The TCR comes from an adult with an advanced solid tumor such as melanoma, head and neck, liver or kidney cancer. This chain uses TRBV14 with TRBJ1-2; 7 bases are a match to TRBD1. The sample was CD4+ or CD8+ T cells sorted from blood, taken in a trial of the OX40 agonist ivuxolimab. CDR3 amino acids: CASSQGLTGNYGYTF. In DNA form, the CDR3 reads TGTGCCAGCAGCCAAGGTTTGACAGGGAACTATGGCTACACCTTC.